The 30 T cell receptor beta chains reported below all come from one sample, sequenced in a study of T cells in women clearing cervical HPV infection (dated by TCRdb to 2016 to 2019). Receptor amplification or capture employed the immunoSEQ multiplex PCR assay. TCRdb stores this immuneACCESS table with in-frame sequences only. Part of the clones is absent; in the studies checked, under half of the shortfall reflects unresolved V genes, and no reason is known for the rest. The sample table on file contains 20,000 to 25,000 clones. The biggest ten clones account for 5% to 7% of the sample. Sequenced input: blood buffy coat. The receptors derive from a woman aged 18-69 years with a cervical HPV16 infection that either progressed to CIN3+ or cleared (not recorded which).

A word on this clone: The sequenced fragment ends 3 residues before the CDR3 boundary, so the rest is inferred from the germline J gene. The chain is built from TRBV23-1 and TRBJ1-5; TRBD1 aligns across 8 bases. TRBV23-1 is designated an ORF whose function remains uncertain. V gave up 7 bases and J gave up 0 bases; unmatched junction bases: 14. This CDR3 has 18 amino acids. The CDR3 loop is CASNKRAGGANSNQPQHF. The part of the CDR3 DNA that was read is TGCGCCAGCAACAAACGGGCAGGGGGCGCGAATAGCAATCAGCCC.

As concerns this clone: The junction does not match germline at one end; this may be a read error. Read sequence stops 3 residues before the CDR3 end, and the germline J gene provides the missing end. V gene TRBV4-2 combines with J gene TRBJ2-1; maybe TRBD2 (6 bases). Germline loops: CDR1 LGHNA, CDR2 YNFKEQ. The CDR3 length is 16 residues. The covered CDR3 bases are TGCGCCAGCAGCCAAAGTGGAAGCGGGTCTTACAATGAG. The encoded protein is CASSQSGSGSYNE. The whole CDR3 reads CASSQSGSGSYNEQFF.

Remarks on this clone: The read is 3 residues too short to cover the CDR3 end, so that end is filled in from the germline J gene. The genes are TRBV19 and TRBJ2-1; D is perhaps TRBD2 (6 bases). Trimming took 5 bases from V and 4 from J, leaving 12 bases between them. Germline V gene lookup returns CDR1 LNHDA and CDR2 SQIVND (reference sequence). CDR3 size: 14 residues. The CDR3 bases that were read are TGTGCCAGTAGTCCCCGGGACTTTTACAATGAG. Its translation is CASSPRDFYNE. The entire CDR3 is CASSPRDFYNEQFF.

To note about this clone: The sequence runs out 3 residues before the end of the CDR3; the remainder is reconstructed from the germline J gene. The rearrangement uses TRBV2 and TRBJ1-2; D is uncertain. The V and J ends lost 2 bases and 2 bases respectively, with 9 bases between them. Germline loops: CDR1 SNHLY, CDR2 FYNNEI. The CDR3 loop spans 14 amino acids. Partial CDR3 DNA: TGTGCCAGCAGTGAACTACAGCAAAACTATGGC. This gives the protein CASSELQQNYG. The complete CDR3 reads CASSELQQNYGYTF.

A note on this clone: The missing CDR3 end, 3 residues past where the read stops, is filled in from the germline J gene. V usage is TRBV5-1 and J usage is TRBJ1-4; 7 positions match TRBD1. V was pared by 3 bases and J by 8 bases, with 10 bases of the junction left unmatched. Germline V gives CDR1 SGHRS, CDR2 YFSETQ. This CDR3 is 15 amino acids long. The CDR3 bases that were read are TGCGCCAGCAGCTCTGTGACAGGGCCAGGAGAAAAA. Protein: CASSSVTGPGEK. The entire CDR3 reads CASSSVTGPGEKLFF.

Regarding this clone: The read ends 3 residues before the CDR3 terminus; that terminus is restored from the germline J gene. This chain uses TRBV29-1 with TRBJ1-2, with D unclear. Germline-derived CDR1 and CDR2 are SQVTM and ANQGSEA. This CDR3 has 15 residues. Trimming cost V 6 bases and J 4 bases, with 21 bases left between them. CDR3 bases read: TGCAGCGTCCCCCGGTCGGAGGGTTTCGTCTATGGC. The encoded protein is CSVPRSEGFVYG. The full CDR3 reads CSVPRSEGFVYGYTF.

Notes on this clone: The CDR3 end falls 3 residues outside the read, so it is completed with the germline J gene. The J gene is TRBJ2-1, the V gene TRBV7-8, with D possibly TRBD2 on 7 matching bases. V lost 4 bases and J 7 bases, leaving 20 bases between the germline ends. Germline-derived CDR1 and CDR2 are SGHVS and FQNEAQ. This CDR3 has 16 amino acids. CDR3 protein: CASSSGLGGRGNEQFF. Incomplete CDR3 DNA: TGTGCCAGCAGCTCGGGACTGGGGGGGCGAGGGAATGAG.

In regard to this clone: Sequencing ends 3 residues short of the CDR3 end; the germline J gene provides the rest. This chain uses TRBV20-1 with TRBJ1-5; TRBD1 matches at 8 bases. Looked up from germline, CDR1 is DFQATT and CDR2 is SNEGSKA (reference sequence). CDR3 length equals 14 residues. V lost 3 bases and J lost 4; bases outside the gene matches: 5. CDR3 bases read: TGCAGTGCTAGCGGACAGGGATGGAATCAGCCC. Translation: CSASGQGWNQP. The CDR3 as a whole reads CSASGQGWNQPQHF.

Details on this clone: The missing CDR3 end, 3 residues past where the read stops, is filled in from the germline J gene. This rearrangement joins TRBV18 to TRBJ2-1; 7 nucleotides agree with TRBD1. Germline-derived CDR1 and CDR2 are KGHSH and LQKENI. The CDR3 runs 16 residues. The trim removed 3 bases at V and 4 bases at J, leaving 9 bases unmatched. The CDR3 bases that were read are TGTGCCAGCTCACCGGCCTCCGGGACAGTATACAATGAG. This encodes CASSPASGTVYNE. The full CDR3 sequence reads CASSPASGTVYNEQFF.

On this clone itself: The read ends 3 residues shy of where the CDR3 ends; the end is completed using the germline J gene. The chain has TRBV10-3 and TRBJ2-6; TRBD1 might be the D (5 bases). This CDR3 has 16 amino acids. Germline CDR1 and CDR2: ENHRY and SYGVKD. The V gene lost 3 bases and the J gene lost 1 base, with 10 bases spanning the gap. The part of the CDR3 DNA that was read is TGTGCCATCAGTGACAGGGAAGGTTCTGGGGCCAACGTC. Its translation is CAISDREGSGANV. The CDR3 in its entirety is CAISDREGSGANVLTF.

Notes on this clone: The read ends 3 residues early relative to the CDR3; the germline J gene fills the gap. The V gene is TRBV11-2, the J gene TRBJ2-4, with D possibly TRBD2 on 6 matching bases. The CDR3 contains 13 residues. Germline CDR1 reads SGHAT; CDR2 reads FQNNGV. V dropped 7 bases and J dropped 7 bases, with 14 bases sitting between them. The covered CDR3 bases are TGTGCCAGCACACCCGGGACTGTGAACATT. Translated: CASTPGTVNI. The CDR3 in full is CASTPGTVNIQYF.

On this clone: The read terminates 3 residues before the CDR3 end, so the remaining end is supplied by the germline J gene. V gene TRBV7-8 combines with J gene TRBJ1-1; D may be TRBD1 (5 bases). With 5 bases removed from V and 7 bases from J, the gap between germline ends came to 14 bases. The CDR3 is made up of 13 amino acids. Germline CDR1 and CDR2: SGHVS and FQNEAQ. CDR3: CASSPAGRGEAFF. CDR3 bases read: TGTGCCAGCAGCCCCGCGGGGAGGGGTGAA.

Turning to this clone: The CDR3 extends 3 residues past the end of the read, so its final part is completed from the germline J gene. The chain uses TRBV5-4 and TRBJ1-4, with D unclear. The CDR3 has 15 residues. V gave up 4 bases and J gave up 0 bases, with 10 bases separating them. The germline V gene has CDR1 SGHNT and CDR2 YYREEE (reference sequence). CDR3 DNA, as far as it was read: TGTGCCAGCAGCGCGGGAAACCCAACTAATGAAAAA. Its protein is CASSAGNPTNEK. The CDR3 reads in full as CASSAGNPTNEKLFF.

A note on this clone: Coverage ceases 3 residues before the CDR3 finishes, and the germline J gene fills in the end. This chain connects TRBV7-9 to TRBJ2-1; weak D call: TRBD1 (6 bases). Germline V gene sequence: CDR1 SEHNR, CDR2 FQNEAQ (reference sequence). The CDR3 is 14 residues long. V lost 1 base and J lost 9, with 13 bases in between. Incomplete CDR3 DNA: TGTGCCAGCAGCTTAGATGAGACAGGCGGTGAG. Protein: CASSLDETGGE. The entire CDR3 protein is CASSLDETGGEQFF.

Of note for this clone: The CDR3 is cut off 3 residues early in the read; its end comes from the germline J gene. This sequence joins TRBV20-1 and TRBJ2-2, with D hard to call. From germline, CDR1 is DFQATT and CDR2 SNEGSKA (reference sequence). The CDR3 loop spans 15 amino acids. The V end lost 0 bases, the J end lost 5 bases, and 13 bases lay between the germline ends. This CDR3 reads CSARDSREWTGELFF. Incomplete CDR3 DNA: TGCAGTGCTAGAGATTCTAGAGAGTGGACCGGGGAG.

A note on this clone: The read comes to an end 3 residues before the CDR3 does, leaving the germline J gene to fill in the end. The chain carries TRBV12-3 or TRBV12-4 and TRBJ2-3; 8 nucleotides agree with TRBD1. V dropped 0 bases and J dropped 6; count of bases not matched to a gene: 8. The CDR3 has 16 amino acids. The CDR3: CASSLAPTGAGDTQYF. The part of the CDR3 DNA that was read is TGTGCCAGCAGTTTAGCACCGACAGGGGCAGGCGATACG.

Concerning this clone itself: The CDR3 end lies 3 residues beyond the end of the read and is filled in from the germline J gene. V is TRBV7-9 and J is TRBJ2-4, with 9 bases lining up with TRBD1. Germline V gene data show CDR1 as SEHNR and CDR2 as FQNEAQ (reference sequence). This CDR3 spans 14 amino acids. CDR3 loop: CAIQQTGGNYGQYF. The DNA read from the CDR3 is TGTGCCATCCAACAGACAGGGGGAAACTATGGT. The full variable domain, its missing parts supplied by reference TRBV7-9 and TRBJ2-4, is DTGVSQNPRHKITKRGQNVTFRCDPISEHNRLYWYRQTLGQGPEFLTYFQNEAQLEKSRLLSDRFSAERPKGSFSTLEIQRTEQGDSAMYLCAIQQTGGNYGQYFGAGTRLSVL.

A word on this clone: The observed sequence ends 3 residues before the CDR3 terminus, with the missing tail filled in from the germline J gene. The V gene is TRBV7-6, the J gene TRBJ2-1; 10 bases are a match to TRBD1. From germline, CDR1 is SGHVS and CDR2 FNYEAQ. With V trimmed by 5 bases and J by 4 bases, 5 bases remained unmatched. The CDR3 sequence is 15 residues long. The sequenced part of the CDR3 DNA is TGTGCCAGCAGCCTCAGGGACAGGGGATACAATGAG. The encoded protein is CASSLRDRGYNE. The whole CDR3 region reads CASSLRDRGYNEQFF. Full variable domain (missing parts from reference TRBV7-6 and TRBJ2-1): GAGVSQSPRYKVTKRGQDVALRCDPISGHVSLYWYRQALGQGPEFLTYFNYEAQQDKSGLPNDRFSAERPEGSISTLTIQRTEQRDSAMYRCASSLRDRGYNEQFFGPGTRLTVL.

Concerning this clone itself: The read stops 3 residues short of the end of the CDR3; the missing end is completed from the germline J gene. Other DNA sequences in this specimen translate into the identical CDR3. The rearrangement uses TRBV5-1 and TRBJ1-6; a possible D gene is TRBD1 (6 bases). Germline V gene lookup returns CDR1 SGHRS and CDR2 YFSETQ. The CDR3 has 15 residues. The V gene lost 4 bases and the J gene lost 8 bases, with 16 bases spanning the gap. The DNA read from the CDR3 is TGCGCCAGCAGCCCAAGGACAGCGCGGGATTCACCC. This encodes CASSPRTARDSP. In full, the CDR3 is CASSPRTARDSPLHF. Full variable domain (rest looked up from reference TRBV5-1 and TRBJ1-6): KAGVTQTPRYLIKTRGQQVTLSCSPISGHRSVSWYQQTPGQGLQFLFEYFSETQRNKGNFPGRFSGRQFSNSRSEMNVSTLELGDSALYLCASSPRTARDSPLHFGNGTRLTVT.

The CDR3 sequence: CATQRGGSYNEQFF. Partial CDR3 DNA: TGTGCCACACAGCGGGGGGGCTCCTACAATGAG. J is TRBJ2-1 and V is TRBV6-2 or TRBV6-3; TRBD2 matches at 10 bases. Sequencing ends 3 residues short of the CDR3 end; the germline J gene provides the rest. Unmatched junction bases numbered 3, after V lost 10 bases and J lost 0 bases. CDR1 is MNHEY and CDR2 is SVGEGT in the germline V gene. The CDR3 sequence is 14 residues long.

Notes on this clone: The read is 3 residues too short to cover the CDR3 end, so that end is filled in from the germline J gene. The J gene is TRBJ1-5, the V gene TRBV28; D possibly corresponds to TRBD1 (6 bases). The V and J ends lost 3 bases and 7 bases respectively, with 13 bases between them. This CDR3 region has 14 residues. The V gene's germline CDR1 is MDHEN and CDR2 SYDVKM. The DNA read from the CDR3 is TGTGCCAGCAGTTTGGCAGGGGCTGGGCAGCCC. This codes for CASSLAGAGQP. The full CDR3 is CASSLAGAGQPQHF.

Points on this clone: One junction end disagrees with the germline gene, perhaps due to a read error. The sequence runs out 3 residues before the end of the CDR3; the remainder is reconstructed from the germline J gene. The V call is TRBV7-9, the J call TRBJ2-1, with 9 bases aligning to TRBD2. The CDR3 is made up of 12 amino acids. The germline V gene encodes CDR1 SEHNR and CDR2 FQNEAQ (reference sequence). The CDR3 sequence: CATSGTSSEQFF. The CDR3 bases that were read are TGTGCCACCAGCGGGACTAGCAGTGAG.

A word on this clone: Read sequence stops 3 residues before the CDR3 end, and the germline J gene provides the missing end. The V call is TRBV5-6, the J call TRBJ2-1; 8 nucleotides align to TRBD2. Germline lookup yields CDR1 SGHDT and CDR2 YYEEEE. The V and J ends lost 4 bases and 7 bases, in that order; junction bases with no gene match: 10. The CDR3 is 15 residues long. CDR3 DNA, as far as it was read: TGTGCCAGCAGCCCCGGGCTAGCGGGTCTGAATGAG. It codes for CASSPGLAGLNE. The entire CDR3 is CASSPGLAGLNEQFF.

With respect to this clone: The sequenced fragment ends 3 residues before the CDR3 boundary, so the rest is inferred from the germline J gene. The rearrangement uses TRBV6-2 or TRBV6-3 and TRBJ2-2; a possible D gene is TRBD2 (5 bases). V was cut by 7 bases and J by 4 bases, with 10 bases left in between. CDR1 MNHEY and CDR2 SVGEGT come from the germline V gene. There are 13 residues in the CDR3. CDR3 DNA, as far as it was read: TGTGCCAGCATCCGAGAGGGCACCGGGGAG. Translating gives CASIREGTGE. The entire CDR3 protein is CASIREGTGELFF.

To note about this clone: The read ends 3 residues shy of where the CDR3 ends; the end is completed using the germline J gene. This chain links TRBV10-3 with TRBJ2-3, with D possibly matching TRBD2 (6 bases). This CDR3 has 16 residues. Germline CDR1 and CDR2: ENHRY and SYGVKD. The CDR3 bases that were read are TGTGCCATCAGTGGGGGGGTGGCCTCGTACCAAGAGACG. The encoded protein is CAISGGVASYQET. The complete CDR3 reads CAISGGVASYQETQYF.

As for this clone: The sequence runs out 3 residues before the end of the CDR3; the remainder is reconstructed from the germline J gene. The chain links TRBV20-1 to TRBJ2-2; 8 bases fit TRBD1. This CDR3 region has 14 residues. After removal of 5 bases from V and 2 bases from J, the junction contained 4 bases not matched to a gene. The germline CDR1 and CDR2 sequences are DFQATT and SNEGSKA (reference sequence). The CDR3 is CSARDRYNTGELFF. The sequenced CDR3 bases are TGCAGTGCTCGGGACAGGTATAACACCGGGGAG.

Comments on this clone: The read ends 3 residues before the CDR3 terminus; that terminus is restored from the germline J gene. This sequence joins TRBV5-8 and TRBJ2-1; no clear D gene. There are 13 residues in the CDR3. Germline V CDR1 and CDR2: SGHTS, YDEGEE. The V and J ends lost 0 bases and 4 bases respectively, with 5 bases between them. The part of the CDR3 DNA that was read is TGTGCCAGCAGCTTGGGCCTATACAATGAG. It translates to CASSLGLYNE. The CDR3 as a whole reads CASSLGLYNEQFF. Using reference TRBV5-8 and TRBJ2-1 for the parts outside the CDR3, the full variable domain is EAGVTQSPTHLIKTRGQQATLRCSPISGHTSVYWYQQALGLGLQFLLWYDEGEERNRGNFPPRFSGRQFPNYSSELNVNALELEDSALYLCASSLGLYNEQFFGPGTRLTVL.

As regards this clone: The DNA ends 3 residues before the CDR3 does, and the rest of the CDR3 is filled in from the germline J gene. V usage is TRBV20-1 and J usage is TRBJ2-1, with 10 bases matching TRBD2. The ends lost 3 bases at V and 8 bases at J; junction bases unmatched: 10. The CDR3 sequence is 15 residues long. Germline V CDR1 and CDR2: DFQATT, SNEGSKA (reference sequence). The DNA read from the CDR3 is TGCAGTGCTAGGGACCTAGGGACTAGCGATGATGAG. The encoded protein is CSARDLGTSDDE. The full CDR3 sequence reads CSARDLGTSDDEQFF.

Comments on this clone: The read terminates 3 residues ahead of where the CDR3 ends, so the germline J gene completes it. This chain links TRBV5-6 with TRBJ2-7; no clear D. Trimming left V 4 bases short and J 5 bases short, with 13 bases between. This CDR3 is built from 13 residues. The germline gives CDR1 SGHDT, CDR2 YYEEEE. The sequenced CDR3 bases are TGTGCCAGCAGCCCTGAAGGTGCAAACGAG. Translation: CASSPEGANE. The full CDR3 is CASSPEGANEQYF.

As for this clone: The CDR3 end lies 3 residues beyond the end of the read and is filled in from the germline J gene. The J gene is TRBJ2-7, the V gene TRBV23-1, with 8 nucleotides matching TRBD1. TRBV23-1 is filed as an ORF, its function uncertain. CDR3 size: 17 residues. V shed 4 bases and J 0 bases; nucleotides not matched to a gene: 11. Partial CDR3 DNA: TGCGCCAGCAGTCGGAGGTCAGGGGGCGCGAGCTCCTACGAG. Translated, it gives CASSRRSGGASSYE. The full CDR3 sequence reads CASSRRSGGASSYEQYF.